This T cell receptor beta chain originates from a study of blood T cell repertoires in COVID-19. In the study overall: Researchers got acute and convalescent COVID-19 samples from the United States, Italy and Spain. Sources were T cells, B-cell-depleted T cells, or PBMCs; the material itself was cDNA or gDNA.

This clone showed up just a few times. The CDR3 is 16 amino acids. Trimming removed 5 bases from V and 0 bases from J; junction bases left unmatched: 6. Per the germline V gene, CDR1 is SGHVS and CDR2 is FQNEAQ. The repertoire was sequenced with immunoSEQ multiplex PCR; TCRdb's copy has only in-frame clones and lacks some. The table has tens of thousands of clones, 65% to 80% seen once. Sequences were obtained from peripheral blood. The TCR was taken from a woman of 80 years or more with active or convalescent COVID-19. The chain uses TRBV7-8 and TRBJ2-2; TRBD1 aligns across 7 bases. CDR3 coding DNA: TGTGCCAGCAGCCCGACAGGGCCCCCGAACACCGGGGAGCTGTTTTTT. This gives the protein CASSPTGPPNTGELFF.